This TCR beta chain came from a study of cytomegalovirus exposure and HLA in healthy donors. This CDR3 comprises 13 residues. The V end lost 3 bases, the J end lost 7 bases, and 13 bases lay between the germline ends. CDR1 and CDR2 from the germline V gene are SGHAT and FQDESV (reference sequence). Comments on this clone: Its antigen is not known.

At sampling all donors were nominally healthy, likely with unrecorded immune exposures. Broader study findings: Reported performance of the classifier showed diagnosis of cytomegalovirus status with high specificity and sensitivity. In a later analysis, HLA-associated beta chains showed higher expansion and lower generation probabilities than comparable chains. Segments of the TCR beta V type were, in most cases, productive about 87% or about 30% of the time in an earlier analysis.

It was with 60 Vbeta and 13 Jbeta primers that the PCR ran. Clones were sequenced by immunoSEQ multiplex PCR, and TCRdb holds only the in-frame ones, with some missing. The sample has some 140,000 clones, roughly three quarters seen once. The chain combines TRBV11-1 with TRBJ2-7, with TRBD1 as a possible D gene (5 bases). The sample consisted of PBMCs. This clonotype was sampled from a man aged 30 to 39 in good health and CMV-seronegative. CDR3 loop: CASSFFQGGEQYF. CDR3 DNA: TGTGCCAGCAGCTTTTTCCAGGGCGGTGAGCAGTACTTC.